This TCR beta chain was identified during a study of CD8 T cells in Susac syndrome. The CDR3 consists of 13 residues. V was pared by 2 bases and J by 3 bases, with 8 bases between. Germline V gene sequence: CDR1 MDHEN, CDR2 SYDVKM. As for this clonotype: Its antigen is currently unknown.

Random hexamers served to reverse transcribe roughly 0.45 to 1 ug RNA. Amplification of TCR beta CDR3 by immunoSEQ multiplex PCR spanned 54 Vbeta and 13 Jbeta. TCRdb itself ran the immunoSEQ multiplex PCR reads through MiXCR, one entry per CDR3 protein. The table lists 150,000 to 200,000 distinct CDR3 sequences, 92% of them singletons. The study's findings and limits: The study conceded that relatively few individuals underwent its TCR sequencing and HLA analysis.

Sequencing of TCR beta was carried out in blood CD8+ and CD4+ T cells. TEMRA cells were FACS-enriched, unlike CD8+ and CD4+ T cells, which were negatively isolated. J is TRBJ2-7 and V is TRBV28, with no clear D. The receptor was isolated from a human donor in good health. The sequenced material came from CD4+ T cells from PBMCs. CDR3 nucleotides: TGTGCCAGCAGTTTAAAACCCCACTACGAGCAGTACTTC. Amino acid sequence: CASSLKPHYEQYF.